Below, 30 T cell receptor beta chains from the same sample are listed, as sequenced in a study of cytomegalovirus exposure and HLA in healthy donors. In the PCR, 60 Vbeta and 13 Jbeta primers were used. Assay: immunoSEQ multiplex PCR; the TCRdb copy retains only in-frame clones and omits some. The repertoire consists of under 200,000 clones, with about three quarters occurring once and the leading ten covering approximately 1.5%. The sample consisted of PBMCs. The receptors here all came from a woman in her twenties or thirties in good health and CMV-seronegative.

The chain is built from TRBV7-9 and TRBJ1-1; D is unresolved. The CDR3 is made up of 14 amino acids. Germline V gives CDR1 SEHNR, CDR2 FQNEAQ (reference sequence). Between the trimmed V and J ends, which lost 0 bases and 6 bases, there was a span of 11 bases. The chain's CDR3 is CASSLAGSGAEAFF. CDR3 bases: TGTGCCAGCAGCTTAGCGGGGAGTGGGGCTGAAGCTTTCTTT.

The V gene is TRBV6-5, the J gene TRBJ1-6; TRBD1 aligns across 9 bases. Trimming took 8 bases from V and 7 from J; bases not matched to a gene: 3. CDR1 and CDR2 from the germline V gene are MNHEY and SVGAGI. The CDR3 spans 13 residues. CDR3 residues: CASDRGYNSPLHF. CDR3 sequence (DNA): TGTGCCAGCGACAGGGGGTACAATTCACCCCTCCACTTT.

This clone has more than one count but fewer than ten. The rearrangement uses TRBV1 and TRBJ2-3; the table assigns TRBD2, which was not confirmed against the DNA. TRBV1 is designated a pseudogene. The CDR3 totals 16 residues. The CDR3 bases are TGCACCAGCAGCCAAGATCGGGGGGGGGCGCGAGATACGCAGTATTTT. Translating gives CTSSQDRGGARDTQYF.

The chain recombines TRBV18 with TRBJ2-1; 12 bases match TRBD2. Germline V CDR1 and CDR2: KGHSH, LQKENI. Losses at the gene ends were 3 bases for V and 7 bases for J; bases not matched to a gene: 4. This CDR3 spans 15 amino acids. DNA for the CDR3: TGTGCCAGCTCACCTCAGACTAGCGGGGGAAATGAGCAGTTCTTC. It yields the protein CASSPQTSGGNEQFF.

Here the CDR3 DNA reads TGTGCCAGCAGCGGGCGGGGGGGCTCCTATAATTCACCCCTCCACTTT. Protein: CASSGRGGSYNSPLHF. The chain combines TRBV28 with TRBJ1-6; possibly TRBD1 for D (5 bases). This CDR3 region has 16 residues. V lost 6 bases and J lost 0, with 12 bases in between. The germline V gene has CDR1 MDHEN and CDR2 SYDVKM.

This rearrangement joins TRBV7-2 to TRBJ1-5, with D perhaps matching TRBD1 (5 bases). CDR3 length equals 14 residues. Germline V lookup: CDR1 SGHTA, CDR2 FQGNSA. Trimming pared 5 bases from V and 3 bases from J, leaving 11 bases between. This CDR3 is CASSGDRPNQPQHF. Written as DNA, the CDR3 is TGTGCCAGCAGCGGCGACAGACCCAATCAGCCCCAGCATTTT.

This sequence joins TRBV19 and TRBJ2-4; D is uncertain. Germline CDR1 and CDR2: LNHDA and SQIVND (reference sequence). Trimming shortened V by 4 bases and J by 0 bases, and 13 bases separated the two germline ends. The CDR3 sequence is 16 residues long. The CDR3 here is CASSTARERAKNIQYF. The DNA for the CDR3 is TGTGCCAGTAGTACTGCACGAGAAAGAGCCAAAAACATTCAGTACTTC.

The chain uses TRBV9 and TRBJ2-7; 9 bases align to TRBD1. The CDR3 is 14 residues long. The V gene end was trimmed by 4 bases and the J gene end by 7 bases; junction bases not matched to a gene: 9. CDR1 and CDR2 (germline): SGDLS, YYNGEE. Written as DNA, the CDR3 is TGTGCCAGCAGCCCCACCGGGACAGGGCGAGAGCAGTACTTC. Translating gives CASSPTGTGREQYF. The full variable domain, its missing parts supplied by reference TRBV9 and TRBJ2-7, is DSGVTQTPKHLITATGQRVTLRCSPRSGDLSVYWYQQSLDQGLQFLIQYYNGEERAKGNILERFSAQQFPDLHSELNLSSLELGDSALYFCASSPTGTGREQYFGPGTRLTVT.

The chain links TRBV29-1 to TRBJ1-2, with D perhaps TRBD1 (6 bases). The length of the CDR3 is 13 residues. CDR1 and CDR2 from the germline V gene are SQVTM and ANQGSEA. V dropped 7 bases and J dropped 4 bases, with 16 bases sitting between them. CDR3 protein: CSAKRMGAYGYTF. The CDR3 DNA follows: TGCAGCGCCAAACGGATGGGGGCCTATGGCTACACCTTC. The variable domain in full, with the rest retrieved from reference TRBV29-1 and TRBJ1-2, is SAVISQKPSRDICQRGTSLTIQCQVDSQVTMMFWYRQQPGQSLTLIATANQGSEATYESGFVIDKFPISRPNLTFSTLTVSNMSPEDSSIYLCSAKRMGAYGYTFGSGTRLTVV.

The CDR3 loop is CSVEVRVGNTIYF. The CDR3 DNA is TGCAGCGTTGAGGTCAGGGTGGGTAACACCATATATTTT. The chain couples TRBV29-1 to TRBJ1-3; D perhaps matches TRBD1 (5 bases). CDR1 is SQVTM, CDR2 ANQGSEA, per germline. The CDR3 sequence is 13 residues long. Trimming pared 3 bases from V and 7 bases from J, leaving 13 bases between.

CDR3 sequence reads: CATWDSYYGYTF. The CDR3 DNA reads as TGTGCCACCTGGGACAGCTACTATGGCTACACCTTC. The chain links TRBV27 to TRBJ1-2; 7 bases line up with TRBD1. This CDR3 has 12 amino acids. Germline lookup yields CDR1 MNHEY and CDR2 SMNVEV (reference sequence). J was trimmed by 3 bases and V by 10 bases; bases with no gene match: 5.

V gene TRBV5-1 combines with J gene TRBJ2-5; 9 bases are shared with TRBD1. Germline CDR1 and CDR2: SGHRS and YFSETQ. Losses at the gene ends were 4 bases for V and 5 bases for J; bases not matched to a gene: 6. This CDR3 comprises 14 residues. For the CDR3, the DNA is TGCGCCAGCAGCCCCGGGACAGGGCACGAGACCCAGTACTTC. Translating it yields CASSPGTGHETQYF.

This clone occurred a few times. The CDR3 spells CASSSSTTATETQYF. CDR3 coding DNA: TGCGCCAGCAGCTCCTCCACTACGGCGACGGAGACCCAGTACTTC. This sequence joins TRBV5-1 and TRBJ2-5; no clear D. V was trimmed by 3 bases and J by 5 bases, leaving 17 bases between them. The CDR3 length is 15 residues. The V gene's germline CDR1 is SGHRS and CDR2 YFSETQ.

The J gene is TRBJ2-6, the V gene TRBV10-3; 10 bases map to TRBD1. The germline CDR1 and CDR2 sequences are ENHRY and SYGVKD. J was trimmed by 4 bases and V by 4 bases; bases with no gene match: 13. The CDR3 is made up of 19 amino acids. The CDR3 nucleotides read TGTGCCATCAGTGGGCGCGGGGACAGGGGCCGACGGGGGGCCAACGTCCTGACTTTC. This encodes CAISGRGDRGRRGANVLTF.

The chain joins TRBV11-2 to TRBJ1-1, with D perhaps TRBD1 (5 bases). CDR1 is SGHAT, CDR2 FQNNGV, per germline. Trimming stripped 2 bases from V and 4 bases from J, with 11 bases between. CDR3 length equals 14 residues. The CDR3 region is CASSLLQGSTEAFF. CDR3 DNA sequence: TGTGCCAGCAGCTTACTTCAGGGAAGCACTGAAGCTTTCTTT.

As for this clone: Distinct nucleotide sequences in the sample also encode this CDR3. The rearrangement joins TRBV10-3 to TRBJ1-2; D may be TRBD1 (5 bases). Germline lookup yields CDR1 ENHRY and CDR2 SYGVKD. V dropped 2 bases and J dropped 0 bases, with 7 bases sitting between them. The CDR3 runs 14 residues. This chain's CDR3 is CAISEGAANYGYTF. Written as DNA, the CDR3 is TGTGCCATCAGTGAGGGGGCGGCTAACTATGGCTACACCTTC.

V gene TRBV6-5 combines with J gene TRBJ2-1, with D hard to call. V was clipped by 0 bases and J by 2 bases, with 5 bases between them. CDR3 size: 14 residues. In germline, CDR1 is MNHEY, CDR2 SVGAGI. In DNA, the CDR3 is TGTGCCAGCAGTTACTCTAGCACCTACAATGAGCAGTTCTTC. It translates to CASSYSSTYNEQFF.

V is TRBV10-3 and J is TRBJ1-5; 7 bases are a match to TRBD1. Germline loops: CDR1 ENHRY, CDR2 SYGVKD. With V trimmed by 11 bases and J by 5 bases, 15 bases remained unmatched. This CDR3 has 15 residues. The CDR3 bases are TGTGCCTCCCGACAGGGACTGCTCCCCTATCAGCCCCAGCATTTT. Protein sequence: CASRQGLLPYQPQHF.

The V and J genes are TRBV27 and TRBJ2-1; 8 nucleotides align to TRBD1. The V gene's germline CDR1 is MNHEY and CDR2 SMNVEV (reference sequence). The CDR3 is made up of 15 amino acids. V dropped 3 bases and J dropped 0; count of bases not matched to a gene: 1. The CDR3 sequence is CASSLDRVSYNEQFF. The CDR3 DNA follows: TGTGCCAGCAGTTTGGACAGGGTCTCCTACAATGAGCAGTTCTTC.

The rearrangement links TRBV6-1 to TRBJ1-1, with 7 bases matching TRBD1. The V gene end was trimmed by 10 bases and the J gene end by 0 bases; junction bases not matched to a gene: 11. There are 15 residues in the CDR3. Germline loops: CDR1 MNHNS, CDR2 SASEGT. CDR3 coding DNA: TGTGCCAATATCCCGTGGAGGGGGCTGAACACTGAAGCTTTCTTT. Translation gives CANIPWRGLNTEAFF.

The V gene is TRBV9, the J gene TRBJ2-2; D may be TRBD2 (5 bases). V shed 0 bases and J shed 4 bases, with 13 bases lying between them. CDR1 SGDLS and CDR2 YYNGEE come from the germline V gene. The CDR3 sequence is 16 residues long. DNA for the CDR3: TGTGCCAGCAGCGTAGTACTGGGGAGAGGCACCGGGGAGCTGTTTTTT. It codes for CASSVVLGRGTGELFF.

This clone was detected a few times. The genes are TRBV5-4 and TRBJ1-5, with TRBD1 matching 7 bases. The CDR3 runs 15 residues. In germline, CDR1 is SGHNT, CDR2 YYREEE (reference sequence). The junction had 13 bases not matched to a gene; V was cut back by 4 bases and J by 9 bases. The CDR3 DNA reads TGTGCCAGCAGCCTAGACAGGGCGCTGGTAGGGCCCCAGCATTTT. This translates into CASSLDRALVGPQHF.

V gene TRBV27 combines with J gene TRBJ2-2; D possibly corresponds to TRBD1 (5 bases). The CDR3 length is 14 residues. Trimming took off 3 bases at V and 1 base at J, with 6 bases between the two ends. The germline CDR1 and CDR2 sequences are MNHEY and SMNVEV (reference sequence). The CDR3 nucleotides are TGTGCCAGCAGTTTGCAGGGGAACACCGGGGAGCTGTTTTTT. It translates to CASSLQGNTGELFF.

The CDR3: CASSQTGIHGYTF. The CDR3 nucleotides are TGTGCCAGCAGCCAGACAGGGATTCATGGCTACACCTTC. This chain connects TRBV14 to TRBJ1-2, with 7 nucleotides matching TRBD1. The J segment lost 6 bases and the V segment lost 3 bases, leaving 4 bases of the junction unmatched. The CDR3 spans 13 residues. CDR1 SGHDN and CDR2 FVKESK come from the germline V gene.

The CDR3 spells CASSQDRGYDEQYF. CDR3 coding DNA: TGCGCCAGCAGCCAAGACAGGGGCTACGACGAGCAGTACTTC. The V and J genes are TRBV4-1 and TRBJ2-7, with a tentative D call TRBD1 (6 bases). The CDR3 has 14 residues. The V gene lost 0 bases and the J gene lost 5 bases, with 11 bases spanning the gap. The V gene's germline CDR1 is MGHRA and CDR2 YSYEKL.

This clone appeared a few times. The rearrangement links TRBV27 to TRBJ2-2; TRBD2 is a possible D gene (5 bases). This CDR3 has 15 residues. Germline CDR1 is MNHEY and CDR2 is SMNVEV (reference sequence). V was clipped by 6 bases and J by 5 bases, with 16 bases between them. The CDR3 spells CASSSVWRGTGELFF. The CDR3 nucleotides read TGTGCCAGCAGCTCCGTGTGGAGAGGGACCGGGGAGCTGTTTTTT.

The chain carries TRBV5-1 and TRBJ1-1; no definite D call. The V end lost 4 bases, the J end lost 7 bases, and 17 bases lay between the germline ends. The CDR3 sequence is 14 residues long. The germline V gene has CDR1 SGHRS and CDR2 YFSETQ. As DNA, the CDR3 is TGCGCCAGCAGCCCTTGGTTGACAAAGAATGAAGCTTTCTTT. Amino acid sequence: CASSPWLTKNEAFF.

The chain carries TRBV9 and TRBJ2-1; 9 nucleotides align to TRBD2. In germline, CDR1 is SGDLS, CDR2 YYNGEE. This CDR3 is built from 14 residues. V dropped 0 bases and J dropped 12; count of bases not matched to a gene: 7. The CDR3 DNA sequence: TGTGCCAGCAGCGTAGATCCTAGCGGGGTGGGGCAGTTCTTC. Protein sequence: CASSVDPSGVGQFF.

The rearrangement links TRBV18 to TRBJ1-4, with 7 bases fitting TRBD1. The J segment lost 0 bases and the V segment lost 3 bases, leaving 7 bases of the junction unmatched. There are 17 residues in the CDR3. The V gene's germline CDR1 is KGHSH and CDR2 LQKENI. CDR3 DNA sequence: TGTGCCAGCTCACCTACAGGGGTATCGGCAACTAATGAAAAACTGTTTTTT. Translated, it gives CASSPTGVSATNEKLFF.

Here the CDR3 reads CAWSTVVGQGSSPLHF. CDR3 DNA: TGTGCCTGGAGTACGGTAGTAGGACAGGGGTCTTCACCCCTCCACTTT. The chain joins TRBV30 to TRBJ1-6; TRBD1 agrees at 9 bases. This CDR3 contains 16 residues. The J segment lost 9 bases and the V segment lost 2 bases, leaving 11 bases of the junction unmatched. CDR1 and CDR2 (germline): GTSNPN, SVGIG (reference sequence).